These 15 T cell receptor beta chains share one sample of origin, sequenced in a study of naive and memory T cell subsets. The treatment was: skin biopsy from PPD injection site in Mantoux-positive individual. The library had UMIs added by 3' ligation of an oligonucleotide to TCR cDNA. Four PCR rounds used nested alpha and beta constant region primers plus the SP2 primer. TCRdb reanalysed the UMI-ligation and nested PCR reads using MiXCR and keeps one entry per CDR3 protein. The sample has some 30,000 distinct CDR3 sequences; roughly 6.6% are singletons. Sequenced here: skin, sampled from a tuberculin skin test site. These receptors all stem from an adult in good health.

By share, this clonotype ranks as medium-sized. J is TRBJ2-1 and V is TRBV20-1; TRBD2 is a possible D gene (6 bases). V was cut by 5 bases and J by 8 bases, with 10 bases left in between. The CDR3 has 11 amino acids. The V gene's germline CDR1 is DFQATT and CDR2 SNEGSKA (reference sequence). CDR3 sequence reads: CSAPWGDEQFF. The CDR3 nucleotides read TGCAGTGCTCCATGGGGGGATGAGCAGTTCTTC.

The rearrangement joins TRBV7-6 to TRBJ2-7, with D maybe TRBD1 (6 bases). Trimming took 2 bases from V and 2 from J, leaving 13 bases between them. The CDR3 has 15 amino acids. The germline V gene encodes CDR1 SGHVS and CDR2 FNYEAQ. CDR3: CASSLSQGNTYEQYF. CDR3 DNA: TGTGCCAGCAGCTTAAGTCAGGGGAACACCTACGAGCAGTACTTC. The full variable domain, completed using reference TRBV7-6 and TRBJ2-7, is GAGVSQSPRYKVTKRGQDVALRCDPISGHVSLYWYRQALGQGPEFLTYFNYEAQQDKSGLPNDRFSAERPEGSISTLTIQRTEQRDSAMYRCASSLSQGNTYEQYFGPGTRLTVT.

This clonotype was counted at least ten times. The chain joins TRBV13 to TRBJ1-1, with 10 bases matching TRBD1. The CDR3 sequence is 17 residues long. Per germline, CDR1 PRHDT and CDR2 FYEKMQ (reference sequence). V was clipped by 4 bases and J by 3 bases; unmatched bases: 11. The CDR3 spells CASSSRDRGRGDTEAFF. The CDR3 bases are TGTGCCAGCAGCTCCCGTGACAGGGGGCGCGGGGACACTGAAGCTTTCTTT.

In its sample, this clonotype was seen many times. The CDR3 DNA follows: TGTGCCAGCAGCTTGGCCCCCCCGGAAGAGCAGTACTTC. It translates to CASSLAPPEEQYF. This chain links TRBV5-4 with TRBJ2-7; no firm D call. The length of the CDR3 is 13 residues. The germline CDR1 and CDR2 sequences are SGHNT and YYREEE (reference sequence). Trimming removed 0 bases from V and 7 bases from J, with 11 bases in between. The full variable domain, rest sourced from reference TRBV5-4 and TRBJ2-7, is ETGVTQSPTHLIKTRGQQVTLRCSSQSGHNTVSWYQQALGQGPQFIFQYYREEENGRGNFPPRFSGLQFPNYSSELNVNALELDDSALYLCASSLAPPEEQYFGPGTRLTVT.

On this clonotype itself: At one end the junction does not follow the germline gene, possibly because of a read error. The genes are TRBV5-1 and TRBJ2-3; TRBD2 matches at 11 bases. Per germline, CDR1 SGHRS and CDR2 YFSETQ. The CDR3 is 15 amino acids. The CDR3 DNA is TGCGCCAGCGGCTTAGCGGGGGGGCCTGGAGATACGCAGTATTTT. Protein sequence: CASGLAGGPGDTQYF.

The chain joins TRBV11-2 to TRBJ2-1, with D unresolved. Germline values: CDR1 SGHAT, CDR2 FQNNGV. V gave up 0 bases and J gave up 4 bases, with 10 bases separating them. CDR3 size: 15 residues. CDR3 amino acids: CASSLERPRYNEQFF. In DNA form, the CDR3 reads TGTGCCAGCAGCTTAGAAAGGCCGCGGTACAATGAGCAGTTCTTC.

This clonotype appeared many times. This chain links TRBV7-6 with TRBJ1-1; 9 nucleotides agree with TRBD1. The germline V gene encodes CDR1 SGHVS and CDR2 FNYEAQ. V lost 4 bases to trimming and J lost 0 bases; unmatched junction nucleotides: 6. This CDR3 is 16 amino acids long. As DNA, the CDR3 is TGTGCCAGCAGCTCAAAGGGGACAGGGCTGAACACTGAAGCTTTCTTT. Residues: CASSSKGTGLNTEAFF. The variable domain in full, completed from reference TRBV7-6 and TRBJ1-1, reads GAGVSQSPRYKVTKRGQDVALRCDPISGHVSLYWYRQALGQGPEFLTYFNYEAQQDKSGLPNDRFSAERPEGSISTLTIQRTEQRDSAMYRCASSSKGTGLNTEAFFGQGTRLTVV.

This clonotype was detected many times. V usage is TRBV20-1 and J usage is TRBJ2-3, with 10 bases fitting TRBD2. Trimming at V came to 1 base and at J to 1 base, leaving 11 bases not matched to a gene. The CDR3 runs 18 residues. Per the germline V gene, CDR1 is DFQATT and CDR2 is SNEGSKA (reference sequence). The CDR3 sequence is CSARGRPAGGQGTDTQYF. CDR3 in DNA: TGCAGTGCTAGAGGGCGTCCAGCGGGGGGGCAAGGCACAGATACGCAGTATTTT.

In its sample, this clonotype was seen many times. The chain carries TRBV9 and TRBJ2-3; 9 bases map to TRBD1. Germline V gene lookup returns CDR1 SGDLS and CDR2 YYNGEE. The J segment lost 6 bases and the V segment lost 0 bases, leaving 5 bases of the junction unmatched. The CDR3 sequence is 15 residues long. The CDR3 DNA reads TGTGCCAGCAGCGTAGTGACAGGGGGATCGGATACGCAGTATTTT. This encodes CASSVVTGGSDTQYF.

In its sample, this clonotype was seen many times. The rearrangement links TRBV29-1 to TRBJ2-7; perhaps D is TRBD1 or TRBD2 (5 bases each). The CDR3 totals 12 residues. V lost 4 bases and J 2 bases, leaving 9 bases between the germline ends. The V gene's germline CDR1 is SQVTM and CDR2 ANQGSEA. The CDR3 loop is CSVVQGAYEQYF. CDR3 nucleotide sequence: TGCAGCGTTGTCCAGGGAGCCTACGAGCAGTACTTC.

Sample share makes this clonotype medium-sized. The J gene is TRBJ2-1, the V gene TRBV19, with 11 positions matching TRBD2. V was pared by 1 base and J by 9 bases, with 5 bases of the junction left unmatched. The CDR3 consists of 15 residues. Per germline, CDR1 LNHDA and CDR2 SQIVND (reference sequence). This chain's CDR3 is CASSIGTSGGSEQFF. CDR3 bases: TGTGCCAGTAGTATAGGTACTAGCGGGGGCAGTGAGCAGTTCTTC.

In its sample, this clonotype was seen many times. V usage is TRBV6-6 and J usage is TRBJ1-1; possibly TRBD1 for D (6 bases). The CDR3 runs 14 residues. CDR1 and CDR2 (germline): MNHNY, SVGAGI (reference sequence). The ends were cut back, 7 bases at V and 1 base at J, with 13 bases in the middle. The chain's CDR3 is CASTRGQGNTEAFF. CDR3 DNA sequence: TGTGCCAGCACCAGGGGCCAGGGGAACACTGAAGCTTTCTTT.

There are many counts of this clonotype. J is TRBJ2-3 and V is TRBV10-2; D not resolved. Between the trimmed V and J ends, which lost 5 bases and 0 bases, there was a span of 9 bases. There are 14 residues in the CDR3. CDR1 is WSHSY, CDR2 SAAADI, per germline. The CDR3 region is CASSSTASTDTQYF. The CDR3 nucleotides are TGCGCCAGCAGTTCGACTGCTAGCACAGATACGCAGTATTTT.

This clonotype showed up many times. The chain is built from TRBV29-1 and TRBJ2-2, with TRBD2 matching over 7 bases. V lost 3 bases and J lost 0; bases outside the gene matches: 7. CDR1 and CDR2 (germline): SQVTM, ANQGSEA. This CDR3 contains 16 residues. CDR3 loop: CSVEGRGSANTGELFF. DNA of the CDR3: TGCAGCGTTGAGGGGAGGGGTTCCGCGAACACCGGGGAGCTGTTTTTT.

The CDR3 DNA reads as TGTGCCAGCAGGAGCGGACAGGGGATTTACGAGCAGTACTTC. This sequence encodes CASRSGQGIYEQYF. The gene calls are TRBV12-3 or TRBV12-4 and TRBJ2-7, with 9 bases aligning to TRBD1. This CDR3 has 14 residues. Germline trimming cut 6 bases from V and 4 bases from J; bases unmatched to any gene: 7.